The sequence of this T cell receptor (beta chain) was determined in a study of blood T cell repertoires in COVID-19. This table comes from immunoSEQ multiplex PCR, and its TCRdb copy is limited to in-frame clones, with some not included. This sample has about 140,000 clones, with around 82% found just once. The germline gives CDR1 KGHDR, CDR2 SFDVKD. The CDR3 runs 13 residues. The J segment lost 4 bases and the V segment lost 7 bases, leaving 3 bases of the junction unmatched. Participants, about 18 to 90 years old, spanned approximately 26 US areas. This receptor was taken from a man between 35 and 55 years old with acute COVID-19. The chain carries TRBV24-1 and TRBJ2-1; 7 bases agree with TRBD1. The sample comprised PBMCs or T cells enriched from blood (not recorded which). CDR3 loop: CATRGTVYNEQFF. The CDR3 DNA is TGTGCCACCAGGGGGACAGTTTACAATGAGCAGTTCTTC.